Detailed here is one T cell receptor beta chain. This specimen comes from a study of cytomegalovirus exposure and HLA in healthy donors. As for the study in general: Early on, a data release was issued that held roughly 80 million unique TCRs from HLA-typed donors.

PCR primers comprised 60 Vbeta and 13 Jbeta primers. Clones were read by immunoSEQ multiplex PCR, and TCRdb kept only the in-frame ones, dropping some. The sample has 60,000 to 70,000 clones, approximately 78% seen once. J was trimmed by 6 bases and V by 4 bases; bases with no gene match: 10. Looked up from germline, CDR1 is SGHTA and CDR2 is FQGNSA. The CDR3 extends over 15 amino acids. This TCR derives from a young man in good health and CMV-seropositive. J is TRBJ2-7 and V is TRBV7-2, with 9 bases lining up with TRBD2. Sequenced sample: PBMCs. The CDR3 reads CASSSAGGLVSEQYF. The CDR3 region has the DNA TGTGCCAGCAGCTCAGCGGGGGGACTCGTGAGCGAGCAGTACTTC.